The clone carrying this TCR beta chain has more than one count but fewer than ten. This sample was included in a study of blood T cells in healthy people across ages. CDR3 length: 14 amino acids. Trimming removed 1 base at V and 0 bases at J, with 6 bases between. CDR1 is SGHTA, CDR2 FQGNSA, per germline. It was with a sample-barcoded 5' primer and a J-beta primer mix that a second PCR of about 7 to 12 cycles was run. TCRdb passed the 5' RACE reads through MiXCR, listing each CDR3 protein once. The sample includes 1.5 million to 2 million distinct CDR3 sequences, under 30% of them seen just once. The V call is TRBV7-2, the J call TRBJ2-5, with D possibly being TRBD2 (5 bases). The sequencing input was blood. This TCR came from a woman in her 30s in good health. DNA of the CDR3: TGTGCCAGCAGCTTAGTACTAGACCAAGAGACCCAGTACTTC. This codes for CASSLVLDQETQYF.